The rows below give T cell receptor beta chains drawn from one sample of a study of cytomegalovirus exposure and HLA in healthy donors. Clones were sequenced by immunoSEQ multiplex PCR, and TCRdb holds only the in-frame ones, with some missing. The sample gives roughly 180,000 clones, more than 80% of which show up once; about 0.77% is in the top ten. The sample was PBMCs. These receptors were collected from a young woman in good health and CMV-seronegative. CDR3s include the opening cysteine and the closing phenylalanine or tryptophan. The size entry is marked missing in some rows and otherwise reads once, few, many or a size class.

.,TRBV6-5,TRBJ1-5,CASRPYRDSNQPQHF
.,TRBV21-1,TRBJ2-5,CASTGTGGQETQYF
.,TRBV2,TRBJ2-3,CASRLYGVSTDTQYF
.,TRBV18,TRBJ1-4,CASSPSGSEKLFF
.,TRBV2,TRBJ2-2,CASSDFQGREGTGELFF
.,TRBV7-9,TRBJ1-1,CSSSLGRNRGAFF
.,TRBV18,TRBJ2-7,CASSPSGVYEQYF
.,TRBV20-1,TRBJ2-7,CSASFANEQYF
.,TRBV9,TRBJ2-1,CASSVLAEGYNEQFF
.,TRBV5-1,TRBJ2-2,CASSFSGQGTSGELFF
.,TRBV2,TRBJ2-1,CASSEADGGTSDYNEQFF
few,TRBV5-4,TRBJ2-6,CASSLEAHSYLSGANVLTF
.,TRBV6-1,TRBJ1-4,CASRLATNEKLFF
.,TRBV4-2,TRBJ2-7,CASSQETGGPYEQYF
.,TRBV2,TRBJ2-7,CASTYVSYEQYF
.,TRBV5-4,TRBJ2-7,CASSSPVGRVGTESTYEQYF
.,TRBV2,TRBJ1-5,CASRGLPDQPQHF
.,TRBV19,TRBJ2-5,CASRIAGGGETQYF
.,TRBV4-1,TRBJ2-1,CASSNGLAGGVEQFF
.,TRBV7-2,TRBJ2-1,CASSLGTRVHEQFF
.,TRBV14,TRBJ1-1,CASSQARTGLAPEAFF
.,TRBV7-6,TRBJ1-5,CASSQNGGVEPQHF
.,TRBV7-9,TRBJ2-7,CASSSPYEQYF
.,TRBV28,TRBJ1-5,CASRGTGSNQPQHF
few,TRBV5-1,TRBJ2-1,CASSTGVGNEQFF
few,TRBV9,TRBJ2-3,CASSVDEAGDTQYF
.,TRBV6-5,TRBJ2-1,CASSLAGGDNEQFF
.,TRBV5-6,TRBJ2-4,CASSKVGGIQYF
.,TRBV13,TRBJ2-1,CASSPNTGFNEQFF
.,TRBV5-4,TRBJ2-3,CASSLGLAGEDTQYF
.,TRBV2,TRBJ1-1,CASSPSVPGQGNTEAFF
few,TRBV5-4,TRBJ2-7,CASSLLASGSGEQYF
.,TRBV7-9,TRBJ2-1,CSSSSDRTETYNEQFF
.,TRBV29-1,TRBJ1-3,CSADSGAGNTIYF
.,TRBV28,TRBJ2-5,CASMLEETQYF
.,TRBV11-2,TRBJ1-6,CASSFRTGESSYNSPLHF
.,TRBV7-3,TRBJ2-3,CASSLTSLGTDTQYF
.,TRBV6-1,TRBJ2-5,CASTHGTAQETQYF
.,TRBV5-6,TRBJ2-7,CASSLVTSGPSREQYF
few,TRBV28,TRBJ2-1,CASVGRDRGNEQFF
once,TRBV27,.,CASSLAGAIDEQYF
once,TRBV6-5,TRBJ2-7,CASFVGGEQYF
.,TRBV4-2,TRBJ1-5,CASSQGVQGGEPQHF
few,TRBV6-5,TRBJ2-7,CASSTGDRYYEQYF
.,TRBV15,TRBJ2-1,CATSDSRYYNEQFF
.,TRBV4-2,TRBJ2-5,CASSQEGLAGGPGKETQYF
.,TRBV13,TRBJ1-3,CASSPDNSGNTIYF
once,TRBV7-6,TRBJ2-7,CASSLSGSYEQYF
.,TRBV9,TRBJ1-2,CASSRGKLPYGYTF
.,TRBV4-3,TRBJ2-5,CASSQGSLWGEETQYF
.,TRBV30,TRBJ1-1,CAWSVPGKNTEAFF
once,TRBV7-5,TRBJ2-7,CVRSGTSRDSTYEQYF